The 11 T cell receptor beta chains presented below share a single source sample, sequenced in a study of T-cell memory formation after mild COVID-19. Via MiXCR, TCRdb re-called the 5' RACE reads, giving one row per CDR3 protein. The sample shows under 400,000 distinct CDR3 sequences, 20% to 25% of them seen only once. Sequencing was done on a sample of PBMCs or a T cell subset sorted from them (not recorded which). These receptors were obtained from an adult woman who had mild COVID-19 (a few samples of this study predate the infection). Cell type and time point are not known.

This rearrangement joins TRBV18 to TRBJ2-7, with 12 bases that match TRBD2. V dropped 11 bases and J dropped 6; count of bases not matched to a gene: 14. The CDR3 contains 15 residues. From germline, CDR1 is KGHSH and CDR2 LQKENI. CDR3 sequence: CASRGTSGSYVEQYF. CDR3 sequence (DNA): TGTGCCTCCCGGGGGACTAGCGGGTCGTACGTCGAGCAGTACTTC.

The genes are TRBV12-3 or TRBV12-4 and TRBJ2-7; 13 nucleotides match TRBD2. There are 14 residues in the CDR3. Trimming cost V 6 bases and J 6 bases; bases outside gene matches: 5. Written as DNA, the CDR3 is TGTGCCAGCAGAAACGGACTAGCGGGGGTCGAGCAGTACTTC. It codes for CASRNGLAGVEQYF.

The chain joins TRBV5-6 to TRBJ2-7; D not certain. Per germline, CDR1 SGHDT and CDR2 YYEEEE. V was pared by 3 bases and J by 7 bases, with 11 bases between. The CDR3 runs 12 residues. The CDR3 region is CASSYTVGEQYF. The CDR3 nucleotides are TGTGCCAGCAGCTACACAGTTGGGGAGCAGTACTTC.

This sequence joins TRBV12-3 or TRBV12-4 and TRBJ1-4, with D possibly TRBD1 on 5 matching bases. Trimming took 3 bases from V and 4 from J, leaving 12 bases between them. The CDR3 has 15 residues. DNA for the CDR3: TGTGCCAGCAGTTTGTCGGGACGGAGTAATGAAAAACTGTTTTTT. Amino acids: CASSLSGRSNEKLFF.

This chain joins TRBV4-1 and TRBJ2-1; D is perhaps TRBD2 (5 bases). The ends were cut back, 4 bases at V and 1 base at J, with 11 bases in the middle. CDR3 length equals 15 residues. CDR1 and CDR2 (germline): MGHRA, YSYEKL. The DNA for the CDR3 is TGCGCCAGCAGCCGACGGGGTGGTTCCTACAATGAGCAGTTCTTC. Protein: CASSRRGGSYNEQFF.

CDR3 residues: CSARDRDNVLPDTQYF. DNA for the CDR3: TGCAGTGCTAGAGACCGGGACAACGTCCTCCCAGATACGCAGTATTTT. This chain connects TRBV20-1 to TRBJ2-3, with D perhaps TRBD1 (6 bases). Germline loops: CDR1 DFQATT, CDR2 SNEGSKA (reference sequence). CDR3 size: 16 residues. The V gene lost 0 bases and the J gene lost 4 bases, with 17 bases spanning the gap.

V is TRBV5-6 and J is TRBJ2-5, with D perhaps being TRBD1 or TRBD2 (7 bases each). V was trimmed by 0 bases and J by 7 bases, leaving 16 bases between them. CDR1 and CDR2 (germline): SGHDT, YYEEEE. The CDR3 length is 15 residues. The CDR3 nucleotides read TGTGCCAGCAGCTTGGTGACAGGGACTATTGGGACCCAGTACTTC. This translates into CASSLVTGTIGTQYF.

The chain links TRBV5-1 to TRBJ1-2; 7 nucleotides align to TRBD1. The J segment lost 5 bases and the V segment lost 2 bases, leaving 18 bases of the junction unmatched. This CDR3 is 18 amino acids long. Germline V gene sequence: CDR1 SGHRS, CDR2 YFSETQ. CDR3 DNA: TGCGCCAGCAGCTTAGGGGGCTACGACCCCCTCCCCCCTTATGGCTACACCTTC. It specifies CASSLGGYDPLPPYGYTF.

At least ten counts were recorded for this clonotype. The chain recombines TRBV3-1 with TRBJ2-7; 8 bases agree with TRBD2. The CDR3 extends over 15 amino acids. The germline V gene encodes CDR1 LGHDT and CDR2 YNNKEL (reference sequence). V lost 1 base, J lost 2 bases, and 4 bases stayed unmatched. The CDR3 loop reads CASSQVAGGTYEQYF. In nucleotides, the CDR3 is TGTGCCAGCAGCCAAGTGGCGGGGGGTACCTACGAGCAGTACTTC.

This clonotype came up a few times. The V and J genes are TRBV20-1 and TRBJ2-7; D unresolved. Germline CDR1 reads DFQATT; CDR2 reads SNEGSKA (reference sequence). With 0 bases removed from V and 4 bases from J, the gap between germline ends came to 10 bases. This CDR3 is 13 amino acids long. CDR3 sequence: CSARDRPTYEQYF. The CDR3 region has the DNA TGCAGTGCTAGAGATCGGCCGACTTACGAGCAGTACTTC.

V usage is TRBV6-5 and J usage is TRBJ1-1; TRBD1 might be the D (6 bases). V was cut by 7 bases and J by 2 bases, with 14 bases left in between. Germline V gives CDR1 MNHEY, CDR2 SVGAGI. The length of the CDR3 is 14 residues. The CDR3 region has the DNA TGTGCCAGCAACCGGGCAGGGGTCAACACTGAAGCTTTCTTT. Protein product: CASNRAGVNTEAFF.